This T cell receptor beta chain was captured by sequencing in a study of cytomegalovirus exposure and HLA in healthy donors. The PCR contained 60 Vbeta and 13 Jbeta primers. Sequencing was performed with immunoSEQ multiplex PCR; in TCRdb, only in-frame clones are kept and a portion is missing. Among 170,000 or so clones, about four fifths were seen once, and the ten largest hold 1%. As for the donors, each was a healthy bone marrow donor. The V and J ends lost 4 bases and 4 bases, in that order; junction bases with no gene match: 8. This CDR3 spans 15 amino acids. Per the germline V gene, CDR1 is LGHNA and CDR2 is YNFKEQ. A remark on this clone: Its specificity is not known.

Study-wide findings and caveats: For most TCR beta V segments, an earlier analysis put the productive rate at about 90% or about 30% of the time. Investigators reported under 200 TCR beta chains as tied to cytomegalovirus.

Sequencing was performed on PBMCs. The chain recombines TRBV4-2 with TRBJ2-5; 8 bases match TRBD1. The clonotype was recovered from a woman aged 45-60 years in good health and CMV-seropositive. The CDR3 bases are TGTGCCAGCAGCCCCGGGACAGGTTTGGGAGAGACCCAGTACTTC. Its protein is CASSPGTGLGETQYF.